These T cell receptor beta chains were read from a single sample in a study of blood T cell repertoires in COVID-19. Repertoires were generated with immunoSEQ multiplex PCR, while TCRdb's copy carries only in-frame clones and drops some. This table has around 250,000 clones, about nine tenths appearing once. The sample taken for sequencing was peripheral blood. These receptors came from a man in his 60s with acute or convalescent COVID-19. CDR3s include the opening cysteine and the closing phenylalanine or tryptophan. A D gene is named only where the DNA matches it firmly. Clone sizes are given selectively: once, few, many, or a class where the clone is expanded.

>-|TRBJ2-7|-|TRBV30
CAWTQTRTSSSYEQYF
TGTGCCTGGACCCAAACGAGGACTTCTAGCTCCTACGAGCAGTACTTC
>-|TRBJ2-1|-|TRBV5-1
CASSSLTPISNEQFF
TGCGCCAGCAGCTCACTGACTCCAATTTCCAATGAGCAGTTCTTC
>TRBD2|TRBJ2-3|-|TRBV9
CASSVVGLAGDTQYF
TGTGCCAGCAGCGTAGTGGGGCTAGCGGGGGATACGCAGTATTTT
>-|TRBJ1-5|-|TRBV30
CAWSVGAATGQPQHF
TGTGCCTGGAGTGTAGGGGCAGCCACGGGTCAGCCCCAGCATTTT
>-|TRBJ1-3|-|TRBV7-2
CASSLAISASSGNTIYF
TGTGCCAGCAGCTTAGCGATTTCAGCGAGCTCTGGAAACACCATATATTTT
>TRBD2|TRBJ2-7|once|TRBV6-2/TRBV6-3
CASSFSGAYEQYF
TGTGCCAGCAGTTTTAGCGGGGCCTACGAGCAGTACTTC
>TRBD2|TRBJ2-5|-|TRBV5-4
CASKLAGVEETQYF
TGTGCCAGCAAGTTAGCGGGAGTAGAGGAGACCCAGTACTTC
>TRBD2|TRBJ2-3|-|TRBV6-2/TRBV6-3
CASSLSPSGRFGTDTQYF
TGTGCCAGCAGTCTCTCCCCTAGCGGGAGATTCGGAACAGATACGCAGTATTTT
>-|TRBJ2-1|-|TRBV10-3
CAISLYRDNEQFF
TGTGCCATCAGTCTGTACCGGGACAATGAGCAGTTCTTC
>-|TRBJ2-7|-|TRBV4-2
CASSQGGVSDEQYF
TGTGCCAGCAGCCAAGGGGGAGTAAGCGACGAGCAGTACTTC
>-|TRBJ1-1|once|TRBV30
CAQRRNTEAFF
TGTGCCCAACGGAGGAACACTGAAGCTTTCTTT
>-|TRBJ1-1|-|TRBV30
CAWSVSREMEAFF
TGTGCCTGGAGCGTATCGCGGGAAATGGAAGCTTTCTTT
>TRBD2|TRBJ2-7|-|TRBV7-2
CASGGAGEAYEQYF
TGTGCCAGCGGTGGAGCGGGAGAGGCCTACGAGCAGTACTTC
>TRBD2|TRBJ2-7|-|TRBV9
CASSVGRAQLSEQYF
TGTGCCAGCAGCGTTGGGAGGGCTCAGCTTTCGGAGCAGTACTTC
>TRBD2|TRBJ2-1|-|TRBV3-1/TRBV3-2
CASSQVMGCKEGTSLALQFF
TGTGCCAGCAGCCAAGTCATGGGGTGTAAAGAAGGGACTAGCCTAGCCCTCCAGTTCTTC
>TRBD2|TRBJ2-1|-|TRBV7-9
CASSLSGLAYNEQFF
TGTGCCAGCAGCCTCTCGGGACTAGCTTACAATGAGCAGTTCTTC
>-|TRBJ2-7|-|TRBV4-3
CASSQDLGGYEQYF
TGCGCCAGCAGCCAAGATCTAGGAGGCTACGAGCAGTACTTC
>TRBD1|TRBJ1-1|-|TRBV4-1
CASSYHGEGQGTEAFF
TGCGCCAGCTCCTATCATGGGGAGGGACAGGGCACTGAAGCTTTCTTT
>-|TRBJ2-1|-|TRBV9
CASSPRERLRRGYNEQFF
TGTGCCAGCAGCCCACGAGAACGGTTGCGGAGGGGCTACAATGAGCAGTTCTTC
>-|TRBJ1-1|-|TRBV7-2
CASSLVPEAVAFF
TGTGCCAGCAGCTTAGTGCCTGAAGCGGTGGCTTTCTTT
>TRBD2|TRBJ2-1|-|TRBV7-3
CASSPRLATNEQFF
TGTGCCAGCAGCCCCCGACTAGCGACTAATGAGCAGTTCTTC
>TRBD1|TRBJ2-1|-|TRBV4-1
CASSPLTGDDEQFF
TGCGCCAGCAGCCCTCTGACAGGGGACGACGAGCAGTTCTTC
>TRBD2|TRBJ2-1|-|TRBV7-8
CASSLVSGRATNEQFF
TGTGCCAGCAGCTTAGTGAGCGGGAGGGCCACTAATGAGCAGTTCTTC
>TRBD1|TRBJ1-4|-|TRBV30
CAWSSSPGQGYEKLFF
TGTGCCTGGAGTTCCAGTCCGGGACAGGGTTATGAAAAACTGTTTTTT
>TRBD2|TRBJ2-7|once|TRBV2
CASSRLAAGNEQYF
TGTGCCAGCAGTAGGCTAGCGGCAGGTAACGAGCAGTACTTC
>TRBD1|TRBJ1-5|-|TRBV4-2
CASSQVSGTAYQPQHF
TGTGCCAGCAGCCAAGTGTCCGGGACAGCTTATCAGCCCCAGCATTTT
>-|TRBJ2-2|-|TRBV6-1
CASSEINRVDTGELFF
TGTGCCAGCAGTGAGATCAACAGGGTAGACACCGGGGAGCTGTTTTTT
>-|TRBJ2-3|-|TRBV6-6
CASSLQGGPARDTQYF
TGTGCCAGCAGCCTCCAGGGTGGCCCCGCCCGAGATACGCAGTATTTT
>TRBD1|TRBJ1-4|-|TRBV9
CASSIGTGGHEKLFF
TGTGCCAGCAGCATTGGGACAGGAGGGCATGAAAAACTGTTTTTT
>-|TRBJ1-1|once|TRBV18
CASSIDSYTLEAFF
TGTGCCAGCTCAATTGACAGTTACACACTTGAAGCTTTCTTT